The sequence of this T cell receptor (beta chain) was determined in a study of cytomegalovirus exposure and HLA in healthy donors. Amplification used 60 Vbeta primers and 13 Jbeta primers. Profiled with immunoSEQ multiplex PCR; TCRdb holds only in-frame clones, not every one. The sample lists about 130,000 clones, about four fifths occurring once. At the time of sampling, donors were nominally healthy, though unrecorded immune exposures were likely. Study outcomes and limitations: Among the sequence variants, a highly shared cluster was likely an artifact of sequencing. Rarity held for most TCR sequences, but there were some public TCRs that occurred in many donors. Fewer than 200 TCR beta chains were listed as cytomegalovirus-associated.

As regards this clone: Its specificity is not known.

The CDR3 sequence is 14 residues long. V lost 4 bases and J 5 bases, leaving 14 bases between the germline ends. Germline loops: CDR1 KGHSH, CDR2 LQKENI. The sequenced material came from PBMCs. The V gene is TRBV18, the J gene TRBJ1-1; D is perhaps TRBD1 (6 bases). This clonotype was sampled from a woman aged 55-69 years in good health and CMV-seropositive. The CDR3 nucleotides are TGTGCCAGCTCACTAGGGGGGGCTACGACTGAAGCTTTCTTT. This gives the protein CASSLGGATTEAFF.